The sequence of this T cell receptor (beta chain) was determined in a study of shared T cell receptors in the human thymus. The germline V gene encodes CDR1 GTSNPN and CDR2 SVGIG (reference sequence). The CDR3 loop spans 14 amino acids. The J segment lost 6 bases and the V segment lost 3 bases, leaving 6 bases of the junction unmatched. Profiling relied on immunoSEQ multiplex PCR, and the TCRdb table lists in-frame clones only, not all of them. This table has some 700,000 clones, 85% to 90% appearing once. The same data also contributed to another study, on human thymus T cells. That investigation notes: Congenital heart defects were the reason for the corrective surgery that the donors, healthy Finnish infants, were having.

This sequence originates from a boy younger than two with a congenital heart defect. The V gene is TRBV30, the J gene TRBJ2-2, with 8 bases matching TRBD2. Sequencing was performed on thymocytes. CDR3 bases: TGTGCCTGGAGAAGCGGGAGTACGGCCGGGGAGCTGTTTTTT. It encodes CAWRSGSTAGELFF.